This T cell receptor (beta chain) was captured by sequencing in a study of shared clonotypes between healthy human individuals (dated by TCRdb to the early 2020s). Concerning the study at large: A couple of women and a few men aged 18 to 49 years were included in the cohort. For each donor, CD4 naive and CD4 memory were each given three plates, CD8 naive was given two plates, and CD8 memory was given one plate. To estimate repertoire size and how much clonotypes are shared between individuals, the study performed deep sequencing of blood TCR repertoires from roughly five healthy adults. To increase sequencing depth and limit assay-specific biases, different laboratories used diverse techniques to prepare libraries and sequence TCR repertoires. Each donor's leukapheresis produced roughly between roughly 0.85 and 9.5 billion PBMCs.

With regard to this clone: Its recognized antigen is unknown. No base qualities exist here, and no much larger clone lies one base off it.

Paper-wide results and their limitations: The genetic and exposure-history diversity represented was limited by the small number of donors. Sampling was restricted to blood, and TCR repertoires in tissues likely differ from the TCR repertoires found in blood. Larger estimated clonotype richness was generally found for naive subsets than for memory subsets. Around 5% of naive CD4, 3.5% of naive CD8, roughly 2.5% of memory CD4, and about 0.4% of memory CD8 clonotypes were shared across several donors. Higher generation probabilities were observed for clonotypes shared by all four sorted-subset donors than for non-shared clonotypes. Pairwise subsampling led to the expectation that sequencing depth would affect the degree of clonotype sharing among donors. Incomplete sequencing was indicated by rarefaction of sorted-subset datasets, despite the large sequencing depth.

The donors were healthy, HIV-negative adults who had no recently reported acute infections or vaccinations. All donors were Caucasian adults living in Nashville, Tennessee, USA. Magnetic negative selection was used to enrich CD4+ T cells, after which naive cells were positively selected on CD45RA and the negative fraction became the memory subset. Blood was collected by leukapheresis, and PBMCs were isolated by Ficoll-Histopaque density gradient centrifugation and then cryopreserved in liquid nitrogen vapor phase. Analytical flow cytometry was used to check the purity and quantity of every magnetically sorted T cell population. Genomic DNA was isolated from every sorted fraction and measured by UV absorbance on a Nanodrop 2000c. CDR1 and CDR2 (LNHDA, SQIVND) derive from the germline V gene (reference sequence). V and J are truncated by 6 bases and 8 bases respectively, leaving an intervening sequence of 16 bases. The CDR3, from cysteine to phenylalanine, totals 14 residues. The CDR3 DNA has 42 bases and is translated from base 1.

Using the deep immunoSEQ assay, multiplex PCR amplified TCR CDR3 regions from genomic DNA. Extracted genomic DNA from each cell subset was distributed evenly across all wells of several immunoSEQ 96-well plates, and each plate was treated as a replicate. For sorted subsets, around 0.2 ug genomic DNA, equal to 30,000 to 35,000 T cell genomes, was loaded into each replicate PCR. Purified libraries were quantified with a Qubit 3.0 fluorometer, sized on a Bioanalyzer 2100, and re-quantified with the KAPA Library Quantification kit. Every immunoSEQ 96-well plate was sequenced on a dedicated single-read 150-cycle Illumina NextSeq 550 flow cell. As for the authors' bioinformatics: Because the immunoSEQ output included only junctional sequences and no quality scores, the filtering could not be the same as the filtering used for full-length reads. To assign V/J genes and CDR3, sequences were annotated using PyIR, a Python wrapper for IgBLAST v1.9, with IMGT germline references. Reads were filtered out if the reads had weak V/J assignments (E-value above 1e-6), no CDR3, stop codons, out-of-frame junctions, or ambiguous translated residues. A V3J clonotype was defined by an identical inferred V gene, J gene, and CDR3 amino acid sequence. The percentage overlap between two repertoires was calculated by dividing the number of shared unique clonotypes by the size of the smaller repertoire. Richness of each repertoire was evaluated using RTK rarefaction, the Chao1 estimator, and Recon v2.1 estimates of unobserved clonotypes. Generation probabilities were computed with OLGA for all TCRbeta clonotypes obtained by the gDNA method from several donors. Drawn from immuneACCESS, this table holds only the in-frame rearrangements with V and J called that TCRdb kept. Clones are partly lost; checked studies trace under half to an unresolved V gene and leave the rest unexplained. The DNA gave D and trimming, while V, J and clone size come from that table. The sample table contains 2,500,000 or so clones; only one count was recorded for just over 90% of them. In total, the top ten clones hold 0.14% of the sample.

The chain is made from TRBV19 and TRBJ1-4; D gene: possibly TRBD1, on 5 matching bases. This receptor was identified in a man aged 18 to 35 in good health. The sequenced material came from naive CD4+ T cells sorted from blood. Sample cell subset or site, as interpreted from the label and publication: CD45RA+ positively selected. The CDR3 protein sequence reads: CASRLGRRGEKLFF. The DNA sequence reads TGTGCCAGTAGGTTGGGACGCCGGGGAGAAAAACTGTTTTTT.